This is a list of T cell receptor beta chains from one sample in a study of OX40 agonist ivuxolimab in advanced cancers. Profiled with immunoSEQ multiplex PCR; TCRdb holds only in-frame clones, not every one. The profile shows 35,000 to 40,000 clones, around four fifths of them singletons. The sequences come from CD4+ or CD8+ T cells sorted from blood, collected in a trial of the OX40 agonist ivuxolimab. These receptors were taken from an adult with an advanced solid tumor such as melanoma, head and neck, liver or kidney cancer. Each CDR3 is given with its conserved first and last residue. D genes are given only for firm matches. The size entry is marked missing in some rows and otherwise reads once, few, many or a size class.

j_gene: TRBJ1-4; v_gene: TRBV10-3; d_gene: NA; abundance: NA; CDR3nt: TGTGCCATCAGTGAGTCGAGGGGGGGGCCTAATGAAAAACTGTTTTTT; CDR3aa: CAISESRGGPNEKLFF
j_gene: TRBJ2-1; v_gene: TRBV9; d_gene: TRBD2; abundance: few; CDR3nt: TGTGCCAGCAGCGTACTTCGAGCGGGAGGGCGTCGGAATGAGCAGTTCTTC; CDR3aa: CASSVLRAGGRRNEQFF
j_gene: TRBJ2-1; v_gene: TRBV11-3; d_gene: NA; abundance: NA; CDR3nt: TGTGCCAGCAGCTTAGGGAGCCAGAATGAGCAGTTCTTC; CDR3aa: CASSLGSQNEQFF
j_gene: TRBJ2-3; v_gene: TRBV2; d_gene: NA; abundance: NA; CDR3nt: TGTGCCAGCAGCACTGTTAGGGGTGGTTCCCCCACAGATACGCAGTATTTT; CDR3aa: CASSTVRGGSPTDTQYF
j_gene: TRBJ2-1; v_gene: TRBV18; d_gene: NA; abundance: few; CDR3nt: TGTGCCAGTCAAGGGCAGGGAGTGGGTGAGCAGTTCTTC; CDR3aa: CASQGQGVGEQFF
j_gene: TRBJ1-1; v_gene: TRBV9; d_gene: NA; abundance: NA; CDR3nt: TGTGCCAGCAGCGGAGGGGGAATGATGAACACTGAAGCTTTCTTT; CDR3aa: CASSGGGMMNTEAFF
j_gene: TRBJ2-7; v_gene: TRBV7-8; d_gene: NA; abundance: few; CDR3nt: TGTGCCAGCAGCTTAGTCGAAGCTAACTCCTACGAGCAGTACTTC; CDR3aa: CASSLVEANSYEQYF
j_gene: TRBJ1-2; v_gene: TRBV2; d_gene: TRBD1; abundance: NA; CDR3nt: TGTGCCAGCAGTGCAATACAGGGGAGAGGCGGCTACACCTTC; CDR3aa: CASSAIQGRGGYTF
j_gene: TRBJ1-6; v_gene: TRBV5-5; d_gene: TRBD1; abundance: NA; CDR3nt: TGTGCCAGCAGCTTACAGGGGAATTCACCCCTCCACTTT; CDR3aa: CASSLQGNSPLHF
j_gene: TRBJ1-2; v_gene: TRBV28; d_gene: NA; abundance: few; CDR3nt: TGTGCCAGCGGGACGACAGCAAACTATGGCTACACCTTC; CDR3aa: CASGTTANYGYTF
j_gene: TRBJ1-1; v_gene: TRBV5-4; d_gene: NA; abundance: NA; CDR3nt: TGTGCCAGCAGCTTGGACAGTAACACTGAAGCTTTCTTT; CDR3aa: CASSLDSNTEAFF
j_gene: TRBJ1-5; v_gene: TRBV18; d_gene: NA; abundance: once; CDR3nt: TGTGCCAGCTCACTCTCGCAGGCGGATAGCAATCAGCCCCAGCATTTT; CDR3aa: CASSLSQADSNQPQHF
j_gene: TRBJ2-7; v_gene: TRBV20-1; d_gene: NA; abundance: NA; CDR3nt: TGCAGTGCCCTAGAGGGGGAGCAGTACTTC; CDR3aa: CSALEGEQYF
j_gene: TRBJ1-2; v_gene: TRBV5-4; d_gene: NA; abundance: NA; CDR3nt: TGTGCCAGCAGCTACCAAGAATCTGGTAGCGACACCTTC; CDR3aa: CASSYQESGSDTF
j_gene: TRBJ1-1; v_gene: TRBV6-1; d_gene: NA; abundance: few; CDR3nt: TGTGCCAGCAGTACACCAGGGGAAGAAGCTTTCTTT; CDR3aa: CASSTPGEEAFF
j_gene: TRBJ2-5; v_gene: TRBV7-9; d_gene: TRBD2; abundance: NA; CDR3nt: TGTGCCAGCAGCTCCGGACTAGCGGGACCCCAAGAGACCCAGTACTTC; CDR3aa: CASSSGLAGPQETQYF
j_gene: TRBJ2-7; v_gene: TRBV4-1; d_gene: TRBD2; abundance: NA; CDR3nt: TGCGCCAGCAGCTTCACGCTAGCGGGGAGCTCCTACGAGCAGTACTTC; CDR3aa: CASSFTLAGSSYEQYF
j_gene: TRBJ1-1; v_gene: TRBV18; d_gene: NA; abundance: NA; CDR3nt: TGTGCCAGCTCCCGAGATCAAAACACTGAAGCTTTCTTT; CDR3aa: CASSRDQNTEAFF
j_gene: TRBJ1-2; v_gene: TRBV19; d_gene: NA; abundance: once; CDR3nt: TGTGCCAGTAGTCCTCCCACCGAAAGCTACACCTTC; CDR3aa: CASSPPTESYTF
j_gene: TRBJ2-7; v_gene: TRBV9; d_gene: TRBD1; abundance: NA; CDR3nt: TGTGCCAGCAGCGGGGACAGGGGATCATACGAGCAGTACTTC; CDR3aa: CASSGDRGSYEQYF
j_gene: TRBJ2-6; v_gene: TRBV19; d_gene: TRBD1; abundance: NA; CDR3nt: TGTGCCAGTAGAGGGACAGGGTCAACTGGGGCCAACGTCCTGACTTTC; CDR3aa: CASRGTGSTGANVLTF
j_gene: TRBJ2-5; v_gene: TRBV7-2; d_gene: TRBD2; abundance: NA; CDR3nt: TGTGCCAGCAGCTTAGGAATTAGCGGGGGGTTAGAGACCCAGTACTTC; CDR3aa: CASSLGISGGLETQYF
j_gene: TRBJ2-2; v_gene: TRBV6-1; d_gene: NA; abundance: once; CDR3nt: TGTGCCAGCAGTGCGGTCGGGGGCAAAAACACCGGGGAGCTGTTTTTT; CDR3aa: CASSAVGGKNTGELFF
j_gene: TRBJ2-2; v_gene: TRBV27; d_gene: TRBD2; abundance: NA; CDR3nt: TGTGCCAGCAGTCCACTAGCGGGAGACACCGGGGAGCTGTTTTTT; CDR3aa: CASSPLAGDTGELFF
j_gene: TRBJ2-1; v_gene: TRBV5-1; d_gene: TRBD2; abundance: NA; CDR3nt: TGCGCCAGCAGCACTAGCGGAAATTACAATGAGCAGTTCTTC; CDR3aa: CASSTSGNYNEQFF
j_gene: TRBJ2-1; v_gene: TRBV7-2; d_gene: TRBD2; abundance: NA; CDR3nt: TGTGCCAGCAGTTCTAGCGGGGGGAGTAATGAGCAGTTCTTC; CDR3aa: CASSSSGGSNEQFF
j_gene: TRBJ1-4; v_gene: TRBV7-2; d_gene: TRBD1; abundance: NA; CDR3nt: TGTGCCAGCAGCAAGACAGGGGGCTTGGAAAAACTGTTTTTT; CDR3aa: CASSKTGGLEKLFF
j_gene: TRBJ2-5; v_gene: TRBV5-4; d_gene: TRBD1; abundance: NA; CDR3nt: TGTGCCAGCAGTGCAGGGGGAAGGGGAGAGACCCAGTACTTC; CDR3aa: CASSAGGRGETQYF
j_gene: TRBJ1-1; v_gene: TRBV27; d_gene: NA; abundance: once; CDR3nt: TGTGCCAGCACCAAAATGGGGAGGAACACTGAAGCTTTCTTT; CDR3aa: CASTKMGRNTEAFF
j_gene: TRBJ2-7; v_gene: TRBV4-1; d_gene: TRBD2; abundance: NA; CDR3nt: TGCGCCAGCAGCCGACTAGCGGGGGAATACGAGCAGTACTTC; CDR3aa: CASSRLAGEYEQYF
j_gene: TRBJ1-2; v_gene: TRBV12-5; d_gene: NA; abundance: NA; CDR3nt: TGTGCTAGTGGTTTGGTATGGACAGCTAGGTGCTACACCTTC; CDR3aa: CASGLVWTARCYTF
j_gene: TRBJ1-2; v_gene: TRBV2; d_gene: NA; abundance: NA; CDR3nt: TGTGCCAGCAGAGCGTATGGCTACACCTTC; CDR3aa: CASRAYGYTF
j_gene: TRBJ2-7; v_gene: TRBV19; d_gene: NA; abundance: NA; CDR3nt: TGTGCCAGTAGTATGCAGGGACGCAGCTCCTACGAGCAGTACTTC; CDR3aa: CASSMQGRSSYEQYF
j_gene: TRBJ1-4; v_gene: TRBV5-1; d_gene: NA; abundance: NA; CDR3nt: TGCGCCAGCAGCGCCGGGGGGGCGGGCGAAAAACTGTTTTTT; CDR3aa: CASSAGGAGEKLFF
j_gene: TRBJ2-7; v_gene: TRBV10-2; d_gene: TRBD2; abundance: NA; CDR3nt: TGCGCCAGCAGTCGGGGCGGGAGATCAGACGAGCAGTACTTC; CDR3aa: CASSRGGRSDEQYF
j_gene: TRBJ2-5; v_gene: TRBV9; d_gene: NA; abundance: NA; CDR3nt: TGTGCCAGCAGCATAGCCGAAGGCGGGGAGACCCAGTACTTC; CDR3aa: CASSIAEGGETQYF
j_gene: TRBJ1-2; v_gene: TRBV9; d_gene: NA; abundance: NA; CDR3nt: TGTGCCAGCAGCGTAGTGGACGGATATGGCTACACCTTC; CDR3aa: CASSVVDGYGYTF
j_gene: TRBJ2-7; v_gene: TRBV7-2; d_gene: TRBD2; abundance: NA; CDR3nt: TGTGCCAGCAGCTACCGTCCGAGCGGGGTCTACGAGCAGTACTTC; CDR3aa: CASSYRPSGVYEQYF
j_gene: TRBJ2-5; v_gene: TRBV28; d_gene: NA; abundance: NA; CDR3nt: TGTGCCAGCAGTCCGCCCAGGAGGGAAGAGACCCAGTACTTC; CDR3aa: CASSPPRREETQYF
j_gene: TRBJ1-5; v_gene: TRBV15; d_gene: NA; abundance: few; CDR3nt: TGTGCCACCAGCAGAGGGACAGACAATCAGCCCCAGCATTTT; CDR3aa: CATSRGTDNQPQHF
j_gene: TRBJ1-2; v_gene: TRBV5-4; d_gene: NA; abundance: once; CDR3nt: TGTGCCAGCAGCTTGATAACAGGGAGGGTTAACTATGGCTACACCTTC; CDR3aa: CASSLITGRVNYGYTF
j_gene: TRBJ2-3; v_gene: TRBV5-4; d_gene: NA; abundance: NA; CDR3nt: TGTGCCAGCAGCTTGGGGCTAGCGACTAGCACAGATACGCAGTATTTT; CDR3aa: CASSLGLATSTDTQYF
j_gene: TRBJ1-1; v_gene: TRBV30; d_gene: NA; abundance: once; CDR3nt: TGTGCCTGGAGTGTACGTGGCGGGGTGAACACTGAAGCTTTCTTT; CDR3aa: CAWSVRGGVNTEAFF
j_gene: TRBJ2-5; v_gene: TRBV6-4; d_gene: NA; abundance: NA; CDR3nt: TGTGCCAGCAGTGAGCCGGGGCCAGAGACCCAGTACTTC; CDR3aa: CASSEPGPETQYF
j_gene: TRBJ2-5; v_gene: TRBV2; d_gene: NA; abundance: NA; CDR3nt: TGTGCCAGCAGTGAAGGGTCCGGCGACCAAGAGACCCAGTACTTC; CDR3aa: CASSEGSGDQETQYF
j_gene: TRBJ2-1; v_gene: TRBV5-4; d_gene: TRBD2; abundance: NA; CDR3nt: TGTGCCAGCAGCTTGGGGCTAGCGGGAGATTACAATGAGCAGTTCTTC; CDR3aa: CASSLGLAGDYNEQFF
j_gene: TRBJ2-7; v_gene: TRBV10-3; d_gene: NA; abundance: NA; CDR3nt: TGTGCCATCAGTGAGTCGACTCAGGCCTACGAGCAGTACTTC; CDR3aa: CAISESTQAYEQYF
j_gene: TRBJ1-2; v_gene: TRBV9; d_gene: TRBD1; abundance: NA; CDR3nt: TGTGCCAGCAGCCCCCGGAGGGGACAGGGGGCGGGTGGCTACACCTTC; CDR3aa: CASSPRRGQGAGGYTF
j_gene: TRBJ2-3; v_gene: TRBV7-3; d_gene: NA; abundance: NA; CDR3nt: TGTGCCAGCAGCTTAAGCTCCGGAGGAGATACGCAGTATTTT; CDR3aa: CASSLSSGGDTQYF
j_gene: TRBJ2-3; v_gene: TRBV5-1; d_gene: TRBD2; abundance: NA; CDR3nt: TGCGCCAGCAGCTTGGGCGGGAGGGCCCTAGATACGCAGTATTTT; CDR3aa: CASSLGGRALDTQYF
j_gene: TRBJ1-4; v_gene: TRBV15; d_gene: TRBD1; abundance: NA; CDR3nt: TGTGCCACCAGCAGGGACAGGGGAGAGGATGAAAAACTGTTTTTT; CDR3aa: CATSRDRGEDEKLFF
j_gene: TRBJ1-2; v_gene: TRBV2; d_gene: NA; abundance: NA; CDR3nt: TGTGCCAGCACCCCACGCCTGGGGGTAAACTATGGCTACACCTTC; CDR3aa: CASTPRLGVNYGYTF
j_gene: TRBJ1-3; v_gene: TRBV11-2; d_gene: NA; abundance: NA; CDR3nt: TGTGCCAGCAGCTTGGGGGGTTACTCTGGAAACACCATATATTTT; CDR3aa: CASSLGGYSGNTIYF
j_gene: TRBJ2-1; v_gene: TRBV25-1; d_gene: TRBD2; abundance: NA; CDR3nt: TGTGCCAGCAGTGAAAGGACTAGCGGGCCGTACAATGAGCAGTTCTTC; CDR3aa: CASSERTSGPYNEQFF
j_gene: TRBJ2-7; v_gene: TRBV11-2; d_gene: NA; abundance: NA; CDR3nt: TGTGCCAGCAGCAGACAAGGCTACGAGCAGTACTTC; CDR3aa: CASSRQGYEQYF
j_gene: TRBJ2-5; v_gene: TRBV5-6; d_gene: TRBD2; abundance: NA; CDR3nt: TGTGCCAGCAGCCGTAACCCCGGGACTAGCGGGAGAAGGTCGAAGACCCAGTACTTC; CDR3aa: CASSRNPGTSGRRSKTQYF
j_gene: TRBJ1-4; v_gene: TRBV7-9; d_gene: NA; abundance: NA; CDR3nt: TGTGCCAGCAGCTTCGGAGGGCCAACTAATGAAAAACTGTTTTTT; CDR3aa: CASSFGGPTNEKLFF
j_gene: TRBJ1-5; v_gene: TRBV2; d_gene: NA; abundance: few; CDR3nt: TGTGCCAGCAATGCGGGCGGACAGCCCCAGCATTTT; CDR3aa: CASNAGGQPQHF
j_gene: TRBJ2-3; v_gene: TRBV11-1; d_gene: NA; abundance: NA; CDR3nt: TGTGCCAGCAGCTTGCTGGTACGTGCAGATACGCAGTATTTT; CDR3aa: CASSLLVRADTQYF